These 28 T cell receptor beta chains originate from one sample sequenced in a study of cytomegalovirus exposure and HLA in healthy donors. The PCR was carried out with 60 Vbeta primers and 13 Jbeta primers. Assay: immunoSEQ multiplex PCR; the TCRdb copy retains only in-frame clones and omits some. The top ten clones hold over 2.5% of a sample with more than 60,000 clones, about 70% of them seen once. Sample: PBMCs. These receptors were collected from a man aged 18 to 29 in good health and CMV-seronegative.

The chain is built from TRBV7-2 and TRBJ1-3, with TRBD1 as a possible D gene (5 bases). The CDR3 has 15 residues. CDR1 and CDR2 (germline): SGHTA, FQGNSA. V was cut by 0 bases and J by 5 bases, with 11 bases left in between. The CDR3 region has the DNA TGTGCCAGCAGCTTAGCCCCGACAGCCCGAAACACCATATATTTT. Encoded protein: CASSLAPTARNTIYF.

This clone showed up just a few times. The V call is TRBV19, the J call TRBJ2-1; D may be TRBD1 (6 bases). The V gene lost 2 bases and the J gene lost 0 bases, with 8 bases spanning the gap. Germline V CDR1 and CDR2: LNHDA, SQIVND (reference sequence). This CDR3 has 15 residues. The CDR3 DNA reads TGTGCCAGTAGTATACAGGGGAGCTCCTACAATGAGCAGTTCTTC. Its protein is CASSIQGSSYNEQFF.

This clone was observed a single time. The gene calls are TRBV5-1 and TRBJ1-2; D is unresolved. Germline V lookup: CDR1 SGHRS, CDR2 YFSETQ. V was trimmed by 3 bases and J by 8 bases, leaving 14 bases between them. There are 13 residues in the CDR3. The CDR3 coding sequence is TGCGCCAGCAGCTCGTCTGGCCCGTACGGCTACACCTTC. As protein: CASSSSGPYGYTF.

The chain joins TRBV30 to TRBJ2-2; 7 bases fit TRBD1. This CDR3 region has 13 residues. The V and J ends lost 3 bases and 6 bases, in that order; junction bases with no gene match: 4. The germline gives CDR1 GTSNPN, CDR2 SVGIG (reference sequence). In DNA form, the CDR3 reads TGTGCCTGGAGAAGACAGGGAGCCGGGGAGCTGTTTTTT. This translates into CAWRRQGAGELFF.

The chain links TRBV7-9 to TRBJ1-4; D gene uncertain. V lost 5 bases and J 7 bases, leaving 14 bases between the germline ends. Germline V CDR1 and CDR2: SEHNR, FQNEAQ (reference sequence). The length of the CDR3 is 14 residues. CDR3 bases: TGTGCCAGCAGCCATTCGAAAACTCCTGAAAAACTGTTTTTT. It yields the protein CASSHSKTPEKLFF. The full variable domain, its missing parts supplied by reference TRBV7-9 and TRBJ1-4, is DTGVSQNPRHKITKRGQNVTFRCDPISEHNRLYWYRQTLGQGPEFLTYFQNEAQLEKSRLLSDRFSAERPKGSFSTLEIQRTEQGDSAMYLCASSHSKTPEKLFFGSGTQLSVL.

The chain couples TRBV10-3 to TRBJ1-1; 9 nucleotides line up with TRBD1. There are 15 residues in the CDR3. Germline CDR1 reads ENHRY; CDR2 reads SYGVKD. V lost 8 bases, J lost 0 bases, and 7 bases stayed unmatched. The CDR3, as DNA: TGTGCCATCGACAGGGGGGGTGGGATGAACACTGAAGCTTTCTTT. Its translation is CAIDRGGGMNTEAFF.

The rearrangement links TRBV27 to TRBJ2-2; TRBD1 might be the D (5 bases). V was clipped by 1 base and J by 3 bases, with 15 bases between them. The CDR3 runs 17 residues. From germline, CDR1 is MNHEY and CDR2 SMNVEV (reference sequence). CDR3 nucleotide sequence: TGTGCCAGCAGTTTATGGGCGGCAGGGTACGACACCGGGGAGCTGTTTTTT. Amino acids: CASSLWAAGYDTGELFF.

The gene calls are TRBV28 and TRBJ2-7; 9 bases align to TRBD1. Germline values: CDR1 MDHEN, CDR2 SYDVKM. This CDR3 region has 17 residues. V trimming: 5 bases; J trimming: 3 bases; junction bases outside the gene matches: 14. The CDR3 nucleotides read TGTGCCAGCAGTCCGGGACAGGGAAGGACCCACGACTACGAGCAGTACTTC. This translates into CASSPGQGRTHDYEQYF.

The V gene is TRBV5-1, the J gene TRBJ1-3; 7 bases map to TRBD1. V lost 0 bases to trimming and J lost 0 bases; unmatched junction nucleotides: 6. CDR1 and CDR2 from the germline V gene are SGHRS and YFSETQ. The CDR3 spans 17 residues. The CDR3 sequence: CASSLVTGPGSGNTIYF. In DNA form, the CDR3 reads TGCGCCAGCAGCTTGGTGACAGGGCCCGGCTCTGGAAACACCATATATTTT.

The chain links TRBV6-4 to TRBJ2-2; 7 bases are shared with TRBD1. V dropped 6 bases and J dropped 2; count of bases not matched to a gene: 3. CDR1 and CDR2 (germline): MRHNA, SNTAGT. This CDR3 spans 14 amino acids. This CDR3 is CASSRTGNTGELFF. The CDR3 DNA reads TGTGCCAGCAGCCGGACAGGCAACACCGGGGAGCTGTTTTTT.

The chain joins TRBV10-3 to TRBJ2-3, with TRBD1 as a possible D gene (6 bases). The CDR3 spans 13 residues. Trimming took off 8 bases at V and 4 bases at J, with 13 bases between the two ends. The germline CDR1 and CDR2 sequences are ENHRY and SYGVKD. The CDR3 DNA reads TGTGCCATCGGGTCGGCAGGGGCAGATACGCAGTATTTT. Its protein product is CAIGSAGADTQYF.

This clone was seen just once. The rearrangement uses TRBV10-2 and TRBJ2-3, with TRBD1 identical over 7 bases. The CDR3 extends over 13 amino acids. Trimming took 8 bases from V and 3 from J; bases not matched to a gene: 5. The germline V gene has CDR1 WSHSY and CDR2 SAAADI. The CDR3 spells CASGETGTDTQYF. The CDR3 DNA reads TGCGCCAGCGGAGAGACAGGGACAGATACGCAGTATTTT.

The CDR3 nucleotides are TGTGCAAGTCGCCCCTTGGACAGGGCCAGCACAGATACGCAGTATTTT. This encodes CASRPLDRASTDTQYF. The chain is built from TRBV12-2 and TRBJ2-3; TRBD1 was called by the table and not checked on the DNA. TRBV12-2 is noted as a pseudogene. CDR3 length: 16 residues.

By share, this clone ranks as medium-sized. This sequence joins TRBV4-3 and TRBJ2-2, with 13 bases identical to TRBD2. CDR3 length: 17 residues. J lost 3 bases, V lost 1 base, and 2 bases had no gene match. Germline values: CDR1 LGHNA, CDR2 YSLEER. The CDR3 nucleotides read TGCGCCAGCAGCCAAGGACTAGCGGGGGGCTACACCGGGGAGCTGTTTTTT. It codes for CASSQGLAGGYTGELFF.

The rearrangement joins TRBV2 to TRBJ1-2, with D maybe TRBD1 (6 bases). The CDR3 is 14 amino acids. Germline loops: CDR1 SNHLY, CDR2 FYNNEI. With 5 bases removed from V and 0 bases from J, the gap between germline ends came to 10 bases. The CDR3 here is CASSLGQSNYGYTF. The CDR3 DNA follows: TGTGCCAGCAGTCTAGGACAGTCTAACTATGGCTACACCTTC.

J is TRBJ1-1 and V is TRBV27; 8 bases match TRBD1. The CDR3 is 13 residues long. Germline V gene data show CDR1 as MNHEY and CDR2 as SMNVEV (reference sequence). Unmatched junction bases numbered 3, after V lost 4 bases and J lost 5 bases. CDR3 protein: CASSWTGRTEAFF. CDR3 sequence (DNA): TGTGCCAGCAGTTGGACAGGGCGAACTGAAGCTTTCTTT.

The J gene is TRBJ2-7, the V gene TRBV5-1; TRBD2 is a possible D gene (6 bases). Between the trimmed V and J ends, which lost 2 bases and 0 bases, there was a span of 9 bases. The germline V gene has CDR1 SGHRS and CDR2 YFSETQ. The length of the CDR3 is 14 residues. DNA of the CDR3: TGCGCCAGCAGCTTCCGGGGGTTCTCCTACGAGCAGTACTTC. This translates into CASSFRGFSYEQYF. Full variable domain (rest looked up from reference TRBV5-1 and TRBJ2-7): KAGVTQTPRYLIKTRGQQVTLSCSPISGHRSVSWYQQTPGQGLQFLFEYFSETQRNKGNFPGRFSGRQFSNSRSEMNVSTLELGDSALYLCASSFRGFSYEQYFGPGTRLTVT.

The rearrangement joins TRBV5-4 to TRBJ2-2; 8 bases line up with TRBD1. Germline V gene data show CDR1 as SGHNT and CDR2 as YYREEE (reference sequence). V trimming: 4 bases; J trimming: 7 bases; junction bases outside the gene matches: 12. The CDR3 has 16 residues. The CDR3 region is CASSPRGQGAGGELFF. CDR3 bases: TGTGCCAGCAGCCCTCGGGGGCAGGGGGCCGGCGGGGAGCTGTTTTTT.

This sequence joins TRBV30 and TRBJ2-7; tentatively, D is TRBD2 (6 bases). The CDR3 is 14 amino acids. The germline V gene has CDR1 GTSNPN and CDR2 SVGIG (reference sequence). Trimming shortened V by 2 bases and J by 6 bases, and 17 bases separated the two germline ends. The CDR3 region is CAWSFGTWVVEQYF. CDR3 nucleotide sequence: TGTGCCTGGAGTTTCGGGACTTGGGTGGTCGAGCAGTACTTC.

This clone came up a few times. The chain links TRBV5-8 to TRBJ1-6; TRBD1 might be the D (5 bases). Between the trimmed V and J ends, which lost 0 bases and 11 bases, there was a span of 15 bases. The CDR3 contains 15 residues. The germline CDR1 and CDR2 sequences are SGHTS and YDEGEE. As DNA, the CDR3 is TGTGCCAGCAGCTTGGCCCCTCAGGGTTTGGCACCCCTCCACTTT. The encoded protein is CASSLAPQGLAPLHF.

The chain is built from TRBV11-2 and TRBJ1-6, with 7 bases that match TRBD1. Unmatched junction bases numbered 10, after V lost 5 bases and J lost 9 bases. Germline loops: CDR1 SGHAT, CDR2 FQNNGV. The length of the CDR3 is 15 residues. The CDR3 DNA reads TGTGCCAGCAGCCAACCACAGGGGTTTGGTTCACCCCTCCACTTT. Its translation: CASSQPQGFGSPLHF.

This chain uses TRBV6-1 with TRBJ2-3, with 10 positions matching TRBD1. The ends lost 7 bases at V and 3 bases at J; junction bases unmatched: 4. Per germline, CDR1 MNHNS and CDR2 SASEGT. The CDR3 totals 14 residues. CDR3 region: CASTPGQGTDTQYF. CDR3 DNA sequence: TGTGCCAGCACGCCGGGACAGGGGACAGATACGCAGTATTTT.

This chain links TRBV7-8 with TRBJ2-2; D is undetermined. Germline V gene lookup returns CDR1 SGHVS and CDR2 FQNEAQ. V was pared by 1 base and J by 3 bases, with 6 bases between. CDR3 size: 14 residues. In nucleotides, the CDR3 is TGTGCCAGCAGCTTAGTACAGTACACCGGGGAGCTGTTTTTT. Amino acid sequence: CASSLVQYTGELFF.

The CDR3 loop reads CASRQDRGVPYEQYF. For the CDR3, the DNA is TGTGCCAGCAGACAGGACAGAGGAGTACCTTACGAGCAGTACTTC. The genes are TRBV2 and TRBJ2-7, with D possibly being TRBD1 (6 bases). V was trimmed by 6 bases and J by 4 bases, leaving 19 bases between them. The CDR3 loop spans 15 amino acids. The V gene's germline CDR1 is SNHLY and CDR2 FYNNEI.

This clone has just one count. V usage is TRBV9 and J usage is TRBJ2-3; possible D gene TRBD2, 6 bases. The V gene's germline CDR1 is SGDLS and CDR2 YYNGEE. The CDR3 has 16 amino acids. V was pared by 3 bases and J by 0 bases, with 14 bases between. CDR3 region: CASSGWRASSTDTQYF. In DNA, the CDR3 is TGTGCCAGCAGCGGCTGGAGGGCTTCTAGCACAGATACGCAGTATTTT.

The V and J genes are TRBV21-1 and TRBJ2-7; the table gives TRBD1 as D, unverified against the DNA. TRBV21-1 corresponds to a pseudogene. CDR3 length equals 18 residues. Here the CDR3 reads CASSKVSTDHLPPMGQYV. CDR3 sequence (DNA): TGTGCCAGCAGCAAAGTGTCTACAGACCACCTGCCTCCGATGGGGCAGTACGTC.

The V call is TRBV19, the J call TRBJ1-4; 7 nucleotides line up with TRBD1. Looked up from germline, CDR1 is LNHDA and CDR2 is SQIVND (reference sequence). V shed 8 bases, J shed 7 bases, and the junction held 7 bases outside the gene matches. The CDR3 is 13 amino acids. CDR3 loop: CASQQGSREKLFF. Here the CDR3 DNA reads TGTGCCAGTCAACAGGGGAGTCGTGAAAAACTGTTTTTT.

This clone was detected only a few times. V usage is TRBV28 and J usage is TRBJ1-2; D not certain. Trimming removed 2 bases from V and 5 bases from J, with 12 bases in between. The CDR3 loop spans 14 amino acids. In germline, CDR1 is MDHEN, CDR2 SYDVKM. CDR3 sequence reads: CASSLPPTGYGYTF. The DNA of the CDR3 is TGTGCCAGCAGTTTACCTCCAACGGGATATGGCTACACCTTC.